This T cell receptor (beta chain) was sequenced during a study of blood T cell repertoires in COVID-19. In the study overall: Sites across the United States, Italy and Spain contributed samples from acute and convalescent COVID-19. PBMCs, B-cell-depleted T cells, or T cells were the source of the cDNA or gDNA that made up the material.

In the authors' workflow: It was from reference gene primer amplification that nucleated cell counts were estimated. Some clones are missing from TCRdb's copy, which holds only in-frame ones; the method was immunoSEQ multiplex PCR. That table gives V, J and clone size, and the DNA gave D and trimming. Of 120,000 or so clones in the sample, roughly three quarters are singletons; the top ten hold 7.9%. This CDR3 is built from 15 residues. In germline, CDR1 is LNHNV, CDR2 YYDKDF (reference sequence). Trimming cost V 0 bases and J 2 bases; bases outside gene matches: 0. The rearrangement joins TRBV15 to TRBJ1-4, with 7 bases lining up with TRBD1. This sequence originates from a human donor in a cohort sampled during active COVID-19. Sequences were obtained from peripheral blood. CDR3 bases: TGTGCCACCAGCAGAGACAGGGGGACTAATGAAAAACTGTTTTTT. Translated, it gives CATSRDRGTNEKLFF.